This TCR beta chain was sequenced for a study of CD8+ T cells in alopecia areata. In each case, RNA was isolated and then reverse transcribed into cDNA as the sequencing template. Sequencing used immunoSEQ multiplex PCR; TCRdb keeps in-frame clones, though not all of them. The repertoire holds about 120,000 clones, with about 50% as singletons. This CDR3 is 13 amino acids long. Trimming cost V 0 bases and J 17 bases; bases outside gene matches: 5. From germline, CDR1 is MGHRA and CDR2 YSYEKL. Treatment given: oral pan-JAK inhibitor, 5-10 mg twice daily. The sequencing used CD4+ T cells sorted from blood, collected at week 4, from a patient treated with tofacitinib. The chain employs TRBV4-1 and TRBJ1-6; TRBD1 aligns across 9 bases. The source of this sequence is a human donor with alopecia areata. CDR3 loop: CASSQEVGQGFHF. CDR3 DNA: TGCGCCAGCAGCCAAGAAGTGGGACAGGGATTCCACTTT.